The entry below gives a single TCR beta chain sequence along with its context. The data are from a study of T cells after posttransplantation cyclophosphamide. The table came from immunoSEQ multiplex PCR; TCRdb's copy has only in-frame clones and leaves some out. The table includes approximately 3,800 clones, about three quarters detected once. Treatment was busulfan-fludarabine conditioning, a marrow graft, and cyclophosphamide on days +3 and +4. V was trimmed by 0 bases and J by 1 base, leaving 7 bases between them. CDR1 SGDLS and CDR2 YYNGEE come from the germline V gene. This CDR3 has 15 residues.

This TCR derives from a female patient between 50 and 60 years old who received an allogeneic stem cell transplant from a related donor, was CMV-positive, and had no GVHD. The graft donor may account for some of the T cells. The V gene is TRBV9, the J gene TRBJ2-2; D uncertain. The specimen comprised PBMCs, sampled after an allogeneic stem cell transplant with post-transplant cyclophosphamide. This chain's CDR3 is CASSVVSGNTGELFF. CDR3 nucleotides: TGTGCCAGCAGCGTAGTATCAGGGAACACCGGGGAGCTGTTTTTT.